The clone carrying this T cell receptor (beta chain) appeared many times. After removal of 2 bases from V and 3 bases from J, the junction contained 4 bases not matched to a gene. This CDR3 is 14 amino acids long. The V gene's germline CDR1 is LGHDT and CDR2 YNNKEL (reference sequence). The data were taken from a study of neurological immune-mediated disorders. From the 5' RACE reads, TCRdb called clonotypes with MiXCR, one entry per CDR3 protein. Of 40,000 to 55,000 distinct CDR3 sequences in the sample, approximately 10% were seen once. The chain is built from TRBV3-1 and TRBJ2-7, with TRBD1 matching over 7 bases. The origin of this receptor is a woman aged 40-49 years with HTLV-1-associated myelopathy (HAM/TSP). Sequencing input: PBMCs. CDR3 amino acids: CASSQIRDSYEQYF. In DNA, the CDR3 is TGTGCCAGCAGCCAAATCAGGGACAGCTACGAGCAGTACTTC.